Below, one T cell receptor (beta chain) is given with its context. CDR3 length: 13 amino acids. V shed 1 base, J shed 16 bases, and the junction held 10 bases outside the gene matches. The germline gives CDR1 SGHTA, CDR2 FQGNSA. This sample stems from a study of T cell responses to AZD1222 COVID-19 vaccine. Only in-frame clones appear in the TCRdb table, and some are missing; sequencing was by immunoSEQ multiplex PCR. The sample carries 180,000 or so clones, 94% recorded once. The specimen comprised peripheral blood, sampled on day 0 of AZD1222 vaccination. This rearrangement joins TRBV7-2 to TRBJ1-3; TRBD1 aligns across 7 bases. This receptor was identified in an adult in good health. The CDR3 protein is CASSLEYRGLWYF. Written as DNA, the CDR3 is TGTGCCAGCAGCTTAGAGTACAGGGGATTGTGGTATTTT.